This T cell receptor beta chain was documented in a study of T cell responses to AZD1222 COVID-19 vaccine. TCRdb's table, derived via immunoSEQ multiplex PCR, lists solely in-frame clones and lacks some. Of some 150,000 clones listed, about nine tenths are singletons. CDR3 length equals 14 residues. Germline V gene lookup returns CDR1 MDHEN and CDR2 SYDVKM. V lost 2 bases to trimming and J lost 1 base, with 6 bases between them. The source was peripheral blood, collected on day 0 of MenACWY control vaccination. V is TRBV28 and J is TRBJ1-5, with D possibly matching TRBD1 (6 bases). The TCR originated in an adult in good health. The CDR3 DNA reads as TGTGCCAGCAGTTTAAGGGGGAGCAATCAGCCCCAGCATTTT. It specifies CASSLRGSNQPQHF. The variable domain in full, completed from reference TRBV28 and TRBJ1-5, reads DVKVTQSSRYLVKRTGEKVFLECVQDMDHENMFWYRQDPGLGLRLIYFSYDVKMKEKGDIPEGYSVSREKKERFSLILESASTNQTSMYLCASSLRGSNQPQHFGDGTRLSIL.